The 4 T cell receptor beta chains listed next were all sequenced from one sample in a study of blood T cell repertoires in COVID-19. Using immunoSEQ multiplex PCR, the repertoire was profiled, and TCRdb retains in-frame clones only, with some absent. The sample has just under 300,000 clones, around nine tenths seen once. Sequences were obtained from peripheral blood. The receptors shown here come from a man in his 70s with acute or convalescent COVID-19.

The chain recombines TRBV5-4 with TRBJ2-3; D not certain. V shed 5 bases and J shed 6 bases, with 10 bases lying between them. This CDR3 is 12 amino acids long. Germline V gives CDR1 SGHNT, CDR2 YYREEE (reference sequence). CDR3 sequence (DNA): TGTGCCAGCAGATCGTTCACTGATACGCAGTATTTT. Amino acids: CASRSFTDTQYF.

This chain connects TRBV14 to TRBJ2-7; 7 bases align to TRBD1. The CDR3 sequence is 13 residues long. Germline assignment: CDR1 SGHDN and CDR2 FVKESK. Trimming at V came to 2 bases and at J to 6 bases, leaving 4 bases not matched to a gene. The CDR3 nucleotides read TGTGCCAGCAGCCAATACCCAGGGGGCGAGCAGTACTTC. Translated: CASSQYPGGEQYF.

The gene calls are TRBV5-4 and TRBJ1-5, with TRBD1 identical over 12 bases. V lost 2 bases, J lost 1 base, and 4 bases stayed unmatched. Germline CDR1 is SGHNT and CDR2 is YYREEE (reference sequence). CDR3 length: 17 amino acids. In DNA form, the CDR3 reads TGTGCCAGCAGCTTCGGGACAGGGGGCGTGAGCAATCAGCCCCAGCATTTT. Its protein product is CASSFGTGGVSNQPQHF.

This sequence joins TRBV5-1 and TRBJ2-1; 8 bases line up with TRBD2. This CDR3 comprises 15 residues. V dropped 2 bases and J dropped 7; count of bases not matched to a gene: 8. The germline CDR1 and CDR2 sequences are SGHRS and YFSETQ. The CDR3 protein is CASSFVERGTNEQFF. CDR3 DNA: TGCGCCAGCAGCTTCGTAGAGCGGGGGACTAATGAGCAGTTCTTC.